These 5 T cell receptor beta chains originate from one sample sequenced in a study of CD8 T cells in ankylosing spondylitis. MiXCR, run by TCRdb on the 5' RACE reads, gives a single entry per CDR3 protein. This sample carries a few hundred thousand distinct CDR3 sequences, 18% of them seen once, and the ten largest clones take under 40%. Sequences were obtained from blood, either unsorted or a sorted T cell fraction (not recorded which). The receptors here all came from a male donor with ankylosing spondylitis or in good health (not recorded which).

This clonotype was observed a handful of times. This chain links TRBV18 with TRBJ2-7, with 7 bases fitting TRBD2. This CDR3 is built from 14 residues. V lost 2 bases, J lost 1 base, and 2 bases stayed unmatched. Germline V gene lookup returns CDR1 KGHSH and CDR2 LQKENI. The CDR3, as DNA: TGTGCCAGCTCACCATCGCGGGAGTCCTACGAGCAGTACTTC. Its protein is CASSPSRESYEQYF.

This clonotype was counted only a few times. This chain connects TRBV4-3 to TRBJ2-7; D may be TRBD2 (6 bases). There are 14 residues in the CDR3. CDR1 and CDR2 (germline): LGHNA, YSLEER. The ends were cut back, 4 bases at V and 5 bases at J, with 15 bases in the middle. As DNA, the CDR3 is TGCGCCAGCAGCCCTCACGGGAGCTTTAACGAGCAGTACTTC. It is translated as CASSPHGSFNEQYF.

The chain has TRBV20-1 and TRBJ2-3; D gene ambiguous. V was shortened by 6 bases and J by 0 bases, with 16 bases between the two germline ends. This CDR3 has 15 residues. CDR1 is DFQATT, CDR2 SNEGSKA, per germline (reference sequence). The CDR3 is CSARALGASTDTQYF. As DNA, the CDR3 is TGCAGTGCCCGCGCCCTTGGCGCGAGCACAGATACGCAGTATTTT.

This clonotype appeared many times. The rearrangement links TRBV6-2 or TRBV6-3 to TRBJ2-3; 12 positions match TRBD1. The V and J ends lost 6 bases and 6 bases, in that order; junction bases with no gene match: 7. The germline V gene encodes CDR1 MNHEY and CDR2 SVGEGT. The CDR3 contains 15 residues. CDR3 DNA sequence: TGTGCCAGCAGCACCGGGACAGGGGGCGCGGATACGCAGTATTTT. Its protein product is CASSTGTGGADTQYF.

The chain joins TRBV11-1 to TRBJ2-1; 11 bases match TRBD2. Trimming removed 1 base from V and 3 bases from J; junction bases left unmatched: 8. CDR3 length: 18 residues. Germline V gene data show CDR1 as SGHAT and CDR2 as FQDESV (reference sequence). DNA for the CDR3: TGTGCCAGCAGCTTAGGCCCTACTAGCGGGAGTTTCTACAATGAGCAGTTCTTC. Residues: CASSLGPTSGSFYNEQFF.